This passage covers 22 T cell receptor beta chains from one sample sequenced in a study of beta chain features in type 1 diabetes. Notes on the study in general: All four CD4+ subsets of Type 1 diabetes patients contained TCRB CDR3s that were moderately but significantly shorter.

Antigens for these TCRs are unknown. Reverse transcribing all isolated RNA meant expressed TCRB transcripts were sequenced. Data came from immunoSEQ multiplex PCR; TCRdb stores just in-frame clones and leaves some out. The sample lists 600,000 or so clones, over 13% occurring once. The specimen sequenced was naive CD4+ T cells from blood. The receptors derive from a man between 18 and 35 years old with type 1 diabetes.

Only a few counts were recorded for this clone. The chain employs TRBV18 and TRBJ1-1, with a possible D match to TRBD1 (5 bases). Germline V lookup: CDR1 KGHSH, CDR2 LQKENI. This CDR3 is 14 amino acids long. Trimming took off 3 bases at V and 2 bases at J, with 10 bases between the two ends. The CDR3 loop is CASSPRDGNTEAFF. The CDR3 DNA reads as TGTGCCAGCTCACCCCGGGACGGAAACACTGAAGCTTTCTTT.

This chain's CDR3 is CAWSRLAGYNEQFF. For the CDR3, the DNA is TGTGCCTGGTCTAGACTAGCGGGATACAATGAGCAGTTCTTC. The V and J genes are TRBV30 and TRBJ2-1; 11 bases agree with TRBD2. CDR3 length: 14 amino acids. Looked up from germline, CDR1 is GTSNPN and CDR2 is SVGIG (reference sequence). The J segment lost 4 bases and the V segment lost 5 bases, leaving 4 bases of the junction unmatched.

The CDR3 region is CASTGGVEYNEQFF. CDR3 sequence (DNA): TGTGCCAGTACGGGCGGCGTGGAGTACAATGAGCAGTTCTTC. This chain uses TRBV19 with TRBJ2-1, with D uncertain. The V gene lost 7 bases and the J gene lost 4 bases, with 14 bases spanning the gap. The V gene's germline CDR1 is LNHDA and CDR2 SQIVND (reference sequence). The CDR3 consists of 14 residues. Filled out from reference TRBV19 and TRBJ2-1, the complete variable domain reads DGGITQSPKYLFRKEGQNVTLSCEQNLNHDAMYWYRQDPGQGLRLIYYSQIVNDFQKGDIAEGYSVSREKKESFPLTVTSAQKNPTAFYLCASTGGVEYNEQFFGPGTRLTVL.

This rearrangement joins TRBV4-3 to TRBJ2-3; tentative D call: TRBD1 (6 bases). Trimming removed 0 bases from V and 7 bases from J, with 8 bases in between. The germline V gene has CDR1 LGHNA and CDR2 YSLEER. This CDR3 has 13 amino acids. DNA for the CDR3: TGCGCCAGCAGCCAAGAAGGGGGAAATACGCAGTATTTT. Translated: CASSQEGGNTQYF.

This rearrangement joins TRBV28 to TRBJ2-7; D gene uncertain. Trimming removed 3 bases from V and 5 bases from J, with 5 bases in between. The V gene's germline CDR1 is MDHEN and CDR2 SYDVKM. The CDR3 totals 11 residues. The CDR3 loop reads CASSLWDEQYF. CDR3 nucleotides: TGTGCCAGCAGTTTGTGGGACGAGCAGTACTTC.

This chain joins TRBV7-9 and TRBJ2-3; TRBD2 matches at 9 bases. The V segment lost 6 bases and the J segment 7 bases; nucleotides outside the gene matches: 11. The CDR3 runs 15 residues. Germline CDR1 is SEHNR and CDR2 is FQNEAQ (reference sequence). The DNA of the CDR3 is TGTGCCAGCAGTCTCCCGGGACTAGCTATAAATACGCAGTATTTT. Translated: CASSLPGLAINTQYF.

The CDR3 region is CASSLGPGSGTEAFF. The CDR3 DNA is TGCGCCAGCAGCTTGGGGCCAGGGAGTGGGACTGAAGCTTTCTTT. The gene calls are TRBV5-1 and TRBJ1-1, with D tentatively TRBD1 (5 bases). CDR3 length equals 15 residues. V was pared by 0 bases and J by 5 bases, with 14 bases between. From germline, CDR1 is SGHRS and CDR2 YFSETQ.

The rearrangement joins TRBV5-4 to TRBJ2-4; 7 bases map to TRBD1. Unmatched junction bases numbered 11, after V lost 4 bases and J lost 7 bases. The CDR3 runs 15 residues. Germline V CDR1 and CDR2: SGHNT, YYREEE (reference sequence). This CDR3 is CASSDNRDSWNIQYF. CDR3 in DNA: TGTGCCAGCAGCGATAACCGGGACAGTTGGAACATTCAGTACTTC.

Comment on this clone: Sequence at one end of the junction differs from germline and may be a read error. This chain joins TRBV30 and TRBJ2-7, with a possible D match to TRBD1 (5 bases). Per the germline V gene, CDR1 is GTSNPN and CDR2 is SVGIG (reference sequence). There are 12 residues in the CDR3. CDR3 nucleotide sequence: TGTGCCTGGATTAGTAGGGGCGGTTCTCGATTATTC. It encodes CAWISRGGSRLF.

This clone occurred once. This sequence joins TRBV29-1 and TRBJ2-3; tentatively, D is TRBD2 (7 bases). V was clipped by 3 bases and J by 1 base, with 11 bases between them. Germline V gene sequence: CDR1 SQVTM, CDR2 ANQGSEA. This CDR3 contains 14 residues. The DNA of the CDR3 is TGCAGCGTTGAGGGGGGGGCCCGCACAGATACGCAGTATTTT. Translating it yields CSVEGGARTDTQYF.

This clone has just a few counts. This chain connects TRBV10-3 to TRBJ2-1; 12 bases map to TRBD1. The length of the CDR3 is 14 residues. Per germline, CDR1 ENHRY and CDR2 SYGVKD. V was clipped by 9 bases and J by 9 bases; unmatched bases: 9. The CDR3 nucleotides are TGTGCCATAAAACCGGGACAGGGGGCGAGTGAGCAGTTCTTC. Its translation: CAIKPGQGASEQFF.

This clone has more than one count but fewer than ten. The chain employs TRBV5-4 and TRBJ1-4, with 9 positions matching TRBD1. After removal of 5 bases from V and 7 bases from J, the junction contained 3 bases not matched to a gene. The CDR3 totals 13 residues. Germline CDR1 is SGHNT and CDR2 is YYREEE (reference sequence). The CDR3 nucleotides are TGTGCCAGCAGGGGACAGGGAGCTGAAAAACTGTTTTTT. It codes for CASRGQGAEKLFF.

The chain has TRBV29-1 and TRBJ2-1; the D is unclear. V was cut by 6 bases and J by 3 bases, with 15 bases left in between. The CDR3 has 14 residues. Germline V gives CDR1 SQVTM, CDR2 ANQGSEA. CDR3 sequence: CSVTFNTFYNEQFF. The DNA for the CDR3 is TGCAGCGTGACATTCAATACCTTCTACAATGAGCAGTTCTTC.

This chain links TRBV30 with TRBJ1-2; 8 bases are shared with TRBD1. This CDR3 is built from 13 residues. In germline, CDR1 is GTSNPN, CDR2 SVGIG (reference sequence). V lost 3 bases to trimming and J lost 8 bases; unmatched junction nucleotides: 8. CDR3 coding DNA: TGTGCCTGGAGAAAGGGACAGGCCGAGGGCTACACCTTC. It codes for CAWRKGQAEGYTF.

This clone has a handful of counts. V and J are TRBV11-2 and TRBJ1-3; a weak D match, TRBD1 (6 bases). Germline V gene lookup returns CDR1 SGHAT and CDR2 FQNNGV. V dropped 4 bases and J dropped 4 bases, with 14 bases sitting between them. This CDR3 is 15 amino acids long. The CDR3 sequence: CASSSLRGSGNTIYF. DNA of the CDR3: TGTGCCAGCAGCTCACTCAGGGGATCGGGAAACACCATATATTTT.

The chain joins TRBV18 to TRBJ1-2; tentatively, D is TRBD1 (5 bases). The CDR3 extends over 13 amino acids. Trimming removed 6 bases from V and 4 bases from J, with 12 bases in between. The V gene's germline CDR1 is KGHSH and CDR2 LQKENI. The CDR3 protein is CASSRDGLYGYTF. The CDR3, as DNA: TGTGCCAGCTCCCGGGACGGGCTCTATGGCTACACCTTC.

This chain joins TRBV29-1 and TRBJ2-7, with 7 bases lining up with TRBD1. V was pared by 5 bases and J by 2 bases, with 6 bases of the junction left unmatched. The germline V gene has CDR1 SQVTM and CDR2 ANQGSEA. CDR3 length: 13 residues. CDR3: CSVTGTVTYEQYF. The CDR3 nucleotides are TGCAGCGTTACCGGGACAGTCACCTACGAGCAGTACTTC.

This chain's CDR3 is CASSYRGIGTDTQYF. The CDR3 nucleotides read TGTGCCAGCAGCTACAGGGGAATAGGAACAGATACGCAGTATTTT. The chain uses TRBV9 and TRBJ2-3; 7 bases align to TRBD1. CDR1 SGDLS and CDR2 YYNGEE come from the germline V gene. V lost 4 bases, J lost 3 bases, and 8 bases stayed unmatched. The CDR3 is made up of 15 amino acids. Full variable domain (remainder filled in from reference TRBV9 and TRBJ2-3): DSGVTQTPKHLITATGQRVTLRCSPRSGDLSVYWYQQSLDQGLQFLIQYYNGEERAKGNILERFSAQQFPDLHSELNLSSLELGDSALYFCASSYRGIGTDTQYFGPGTRLTVL.

This clone was seen more than once but under ten times. The gene calls are TRBV5-4 and TRBJ2-1; TRBD1 matches 9 bases. The CDR3 covers 15 residues. Germline V lookup: CDR1 SGHNT, CDR2 YYREEE (reference sequence). The ends lost 4 bases at V and 1 base at J; junction bases unmatched: 3. The CDR3 reads CASSPGQGSYNEQFF. The CDR3 DNA is TGTGCCAGCAGCCCGGGACAGGGATCCTACAATGAGCAGTTCTTC.

This clone turned up a few times. The J gene is TRBJ2-7, the V gene TRBV7-9; no firm D call. The CDR3 loop spans 11 amino acids. CDR1 SEHNR and CDR2 FQNEAQ come from the germline V gene (reference sequence). With 4 bases removed from V and 5 bases from J, the gap between germline ends came to 6 bases. Here the CDR3 reads CASSSYNEQYF. Here the CDR3 DNA reads TGTGCCAGCAGCTCATACAACGAGCAGTACTTC.

This clone has just a few counts. This rearrangement joins TRBV19 to TRBJ1-5; TRBD1 matches at 7 bases. CDR1 and CDR2 from the germline V gene are LNHDA and SQIVND (reference sequence). CDR3 length: 15 amino acids. Losses at the gene ends were 6 bases for V and 2 bases for J; bases not matched to a gene: 7. CDR3 protein: CASRRQGQGNQPQHF. CDR3 bases: TGTGCCAGTAGGAGACAGGGTCAGGGCAATCAGCCCCAGCATTTT.

For this clone: Other DNA sequences from this sample encode an identical CDR3 as well. The CDR3, as DNA: TGTGCCTGGTCGGGGGATAGCAATCAGCCCCAGCATTTT. Its protein is CAWSGDSNQPQHF. The chain couples TRBV30 to TRBJ1-5; D is perhaps TRBD1 (5 bases). V lost 5 bases, J lost 0 bases, and 8 bases lay in between. The CDR3 consists of 13 residues. Germline CDR1 and CDR2: GTSNPN and SVGIG (reference sequence).